The entry that follows covers one T cell receptor beta chain sequence. Authors' methods: Amplification of reference gene primers was used by the study to estimate nucleated cell counts. Generated by immunoSEQ multiplex PCR, the TCRdb table keeps only in-frame clones and is missing some. Clonal size and the V and J genes are those of that table, whereas D and trimming came from the DNA. The sample lists a few hundred thousand clones; 75% to 90% were seen once. The sample comes from a study of blood T cell repertoires in COVID-19. The V segment lost 5 bases and the J segment 6 bases; nucleotides outside the gene matches: 6. In germline, CDR1 is LGHDT, CDR2 YNNKEL (reference sequence). The CDR3 has 15 amino acids.

This sequence originates from a woman aged 30 to 39 who had recovered from COVID-19. This sequence joins TRBV3-1 (or the pseudogene TRBV3-2) and TRBJ2-1, with TRBD1 matching over 11 bases. The sequenced sample was PBMCs or T cells enriched from blood (not recorded which). The CDR3 DNA sequence: TGTGCCAGCAGCTGGGGACAGGGGGACGTCAATGAGCAGTTCTTC. Translated: CASSWGQGDVNEQFF.